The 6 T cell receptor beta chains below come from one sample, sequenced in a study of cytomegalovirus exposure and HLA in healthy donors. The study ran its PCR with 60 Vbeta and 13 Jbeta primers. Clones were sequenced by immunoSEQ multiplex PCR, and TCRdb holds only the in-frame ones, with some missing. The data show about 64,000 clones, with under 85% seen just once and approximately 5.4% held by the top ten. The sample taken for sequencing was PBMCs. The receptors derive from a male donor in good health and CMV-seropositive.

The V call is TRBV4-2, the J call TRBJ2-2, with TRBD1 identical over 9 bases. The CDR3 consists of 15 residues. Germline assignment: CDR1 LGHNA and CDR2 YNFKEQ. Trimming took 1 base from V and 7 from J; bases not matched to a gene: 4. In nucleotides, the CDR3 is TGTGCCAGCAGCCAAGTACAGGGGGCGGGCGGGGAGCTGTTTTTT. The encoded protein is CASSQVQGAGGELFF.

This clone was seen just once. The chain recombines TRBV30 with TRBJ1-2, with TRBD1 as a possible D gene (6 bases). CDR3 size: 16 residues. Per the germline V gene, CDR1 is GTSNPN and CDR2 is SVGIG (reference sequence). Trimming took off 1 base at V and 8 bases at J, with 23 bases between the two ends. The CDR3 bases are TGTGCCTGGAGTGGGCTCGGTGAATGGGGGCTTCAGGGCTACACCTTC. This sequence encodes CAWSGLGEWGLQGYTF.

In DNA, the CDR3 is TGCGCCAGCAGCCCCCCGACAGGGAGACAAGAGACCCAGTACTTC. Amino acid sequence: CASSPPTGRQETQYF. The chain uses TRBV4-1 and TRBJ2-5, with 7 bases that match TRBD1. CDR1 is MGHRA and CDR2 is YSYEKL in the germline V gene. The CDR3 runs to 15 residues. Trimming took 4 bases from V and 2 from J; bases not matched to a gene: 7.

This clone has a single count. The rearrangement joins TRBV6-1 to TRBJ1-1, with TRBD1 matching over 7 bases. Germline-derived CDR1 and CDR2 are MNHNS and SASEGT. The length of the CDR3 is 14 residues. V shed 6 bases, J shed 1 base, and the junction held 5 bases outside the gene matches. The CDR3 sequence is CASSGGGSNTEAFF. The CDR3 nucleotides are TGTGCCAGCAGCGGAGGGGGCTCGAACACTGAAGCTTTCTTT.

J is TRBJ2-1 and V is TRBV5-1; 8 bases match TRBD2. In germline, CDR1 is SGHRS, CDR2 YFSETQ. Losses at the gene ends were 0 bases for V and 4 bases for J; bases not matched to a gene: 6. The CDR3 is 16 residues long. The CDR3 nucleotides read TGCGCCAGCAGCTTGGGAGGCGGGGGGCCTTACAATGAGCAGTTCTTC. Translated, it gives CASSLGGGGPYNEQFF.

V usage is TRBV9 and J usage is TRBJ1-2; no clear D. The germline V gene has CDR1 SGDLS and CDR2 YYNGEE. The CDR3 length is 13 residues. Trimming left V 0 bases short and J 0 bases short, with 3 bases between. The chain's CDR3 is CASSVDTNYGYTF. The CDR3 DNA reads TGTGCCAGCAGCGTAGACACTAACTATGGCTACACCTTC. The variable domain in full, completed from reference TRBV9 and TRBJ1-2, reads DSGVTQTPKHLITATGQRVTLRCSPRSGDLSVYWYQQSLDQGLQFLIQYYNGEERAKGNILERFSAQQFPDLHSELNLSSLELGDSALYFCASSVDTNYGYTFGSGTRLTVV.